This T cell receptor (beta chain) was sequenced for a study of blood T cell repertoires in COVID-19. The CDR3 covers 17 residues. The V and J ends lost 2 bases and 7 bases respectively, with 22 bases between them. CDR1 SGHRS and CDR2 YFSETQ come from the germline V gene. Clones were sequenced by immunoSEQ multiplex PCR, and TCRdb holds only the in-frame ones, with some missing. The data show hundreds of thousands of clones, 85% seen once. Everyone who took part was about 18 to 89 years old, and they came from about 25 US areas. This clonotype was sampled from a man aged 40-49 years who had recovered from COVID-19. The sample taken for sequencing was PBMCs or T cells enriched from blood (not recorded which). J is TRBJ2-1 and V is TRBV5-1; D might be TRBD1 (6 bases). In DNA, the CDR3 is TGCGCCAGCAGCTTTCGACAGGCCGGGACCAATTTTAATGAGCAGTTCTTC. It encodes CASSFRQAGTNFNEQFF.